This TCR beta chain emerged from a study of T cell repertoires in cytomegalovirus infection (dated by TCRdb to the late 2010s). Some background on the complete study: The HLA type of each donor mattered for the analysis, because public TCR beta signatures pointed to carriage of CMV infection along with the matching HLA type.

Concerning this clonotype: Its antigen specificity is not known. A junction boundary mismatches the germline segment, possibly from a read error.

On the study overall, not on this receptor specifically: Cumulative frequency of public TCR beta family members discriminated carriers of CMV infection plus the relevant HLA type in this cohort and an independent roughly 320-donor cohort. The ex vivo response was dominated by HLA-C-restricted CMV-specific TCR beta clonotypes, which also provided the single most frequent clonotype in two of eight donors.

CDR1 and CDR2 were assigned from the germline V gene as SGHTA and FQGNSA. The CDR3 has 14 amino acids, counting the end cysteine and phenylalanine. Just the 42-base CDR3 DNA is kept, in frame starting at base 1. The run used an Illumina HiSeq 1500. TCRdb reanalyzed the raw reads on its own, using fastp at Q25 for trimming and MiXCR for clone calling, and kept in-frame beta chains. Rows are combined by CDR3 protein, so each entry shows the most common genes and DNA. This sample has tens of thousands of distinct CDR3 sequences in its table, and around 3.8% of those were observed once. Clones ranked in the top ten supply about 20% of the sample.

The source of this sequence is a human donor in good health (CMV status not recorded). Some clones in this sample may be carry-over from other donors' samples. Input material: PBMCs. The V and J genes are TRBV7-2 and TRBJ2-5; 10 central nucleotides agree with TRBD1. The sequenced DNA is TGTGTCAGCAGCGCCGGGGGACAGGGGAAGACCCAGTACTTC. Its coded protein is CVSSAGGQGKTQYF.